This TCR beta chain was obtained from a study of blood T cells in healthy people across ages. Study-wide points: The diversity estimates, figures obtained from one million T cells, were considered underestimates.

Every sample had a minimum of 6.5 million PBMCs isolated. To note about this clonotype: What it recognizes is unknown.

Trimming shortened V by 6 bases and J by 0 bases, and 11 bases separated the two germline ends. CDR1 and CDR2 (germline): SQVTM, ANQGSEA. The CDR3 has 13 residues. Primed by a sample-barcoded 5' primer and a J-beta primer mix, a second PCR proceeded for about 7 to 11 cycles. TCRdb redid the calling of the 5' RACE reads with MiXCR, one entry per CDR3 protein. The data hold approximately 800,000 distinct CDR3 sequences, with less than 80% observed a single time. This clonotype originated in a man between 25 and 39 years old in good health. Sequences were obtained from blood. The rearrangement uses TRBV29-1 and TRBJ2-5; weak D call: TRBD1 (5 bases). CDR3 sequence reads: CSVDPGNQETQYF. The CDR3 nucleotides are TGCAGCGTGGATCCAGGGAACCAAGAGACCCAGTACTTC.